Given below is one T cell receptor (beta chain) in context. What it binds is unknown. This record belongs to a study of T cells in Graves' hyperthyroidism and ophthalmopathy. Whole-study context: Peripheral blood was obtained at initial diagnosis, preceding any treatment.

Whole-study findings and limits: Ophthalmopathy and stable hyperthyroidism were separated by a 13 V-J model.

With 0 bases removed from V and 5 bases from J, the gap between germline ends came to 5 bases. Germline V gene sequence: CDR1 GTSNPN, CDR2 SVGIG (reference sequence). The CDR3 runs 12 residues. RNA transcripts served as the template for amplifying TCR beta CDR3 regions. HTBI primers were used for first-round RT-PCR of the TCR CDR3. One entry per CDR3 protein, called by TCRdb with MiXCR from the multiplex PCR reads. Of 640,000 or so distinct CDR3 sequences in the sample, over 12% are singletons; the top ten hold over 3.5%. The TCR was taken from a woman aged 35 to 49 with Graves' ophthalmopathy. Input material: blood. The J gene is TRBJ1-5, the V gene TRBV30; D is unclear. In DNA form, the CDR3 reads TGTGCCTGGAGTGTAGCCTATCAGCCCCAGCATTTT. Translation: CAWSVAYQPQHF.